This T cell receptor beta chain was sequenced during a study of CD8+ T cells in alopecia areata. Study results and caveats: With just one nonresponder, it is still uncertain whether baseline CD8+ expansion relates to response.

The ends lost 4 bases at V and 11 bases at J; junction bases unmatched: 10. CDR3 size: 12 residues. Looked up from germline, CDR1 is SQVTM and CDR2 is ANQGSEA. About this clone itself: Its antigen is not identified.

As for treatment: oral pan-JAK inhibitor, 5-10 mg twice daily. PBMC-derived CD4+ and CD8+ T cells were sorted. Sequencing relied on a cDNA template that was reverse transcribed from extracted RNA. Only in-frame clones appear in the TCRdb table, and some are missing; sequencing was by immunoSEQ multiplex PCR. In the table there are 200,000 to 250,000 clones, about 58% of which are singletons. The chain joins TRBV29-1 to TRBJ1-1, with 7 bases matching TRBD1. The receptor was isolated from a human donor with alopecia areata. Sequenced here: CD4+ T cells sorted from blood, sampled at week 4, from a patient treated with tofacitinib. The DNA for the CDR3 is TGCAGCGTTGTCCTCATGCAGGGGGAGGCTTTCTTT. Protein sequence: CSVVLMQGEAFF.